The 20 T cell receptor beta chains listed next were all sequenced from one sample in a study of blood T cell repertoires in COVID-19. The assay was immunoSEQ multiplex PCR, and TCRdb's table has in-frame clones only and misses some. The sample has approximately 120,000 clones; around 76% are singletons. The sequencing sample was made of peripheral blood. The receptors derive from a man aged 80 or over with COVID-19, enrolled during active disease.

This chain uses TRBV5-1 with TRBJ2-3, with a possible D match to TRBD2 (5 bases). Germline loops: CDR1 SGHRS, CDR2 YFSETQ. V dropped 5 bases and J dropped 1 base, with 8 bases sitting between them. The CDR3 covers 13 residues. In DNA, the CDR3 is TGCGCCAGCAGACGGGATGGCACAGATACGCAGTATTTT. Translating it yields CASRRDGTDTQYF.

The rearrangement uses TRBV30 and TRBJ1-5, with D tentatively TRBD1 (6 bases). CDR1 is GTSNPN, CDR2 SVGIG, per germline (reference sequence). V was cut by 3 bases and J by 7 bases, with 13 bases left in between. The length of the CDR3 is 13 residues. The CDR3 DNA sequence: TGTGCCTGGAGCGGGGACATTCAGCAGCCCCAGCATTTT. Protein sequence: CAWSGDIQQPQHF.

CDR3 nucleotide sequence: TGTGCCAGCAGCTTGGGGAGCGGGGGGACAGCGAACTACGAGCAGTACTTC. Its translation is CASSLGSGGTANYEQYF. The chain links TRBV7-9 to TRBJ2-7; 9 nucleotides agree with TRBD2. The trim removed 3 bases at V and 3 bases at J, leaving 12 bases unmatched. This CDR3 comprises 17 residues. Germline V gene data show CDR1 as SEHNR and CDR2 as FQNEAQ (reference sequence).

The CDR3 spells CASRPQGNQPQHF. The CDR3 region has the DNA TGTGCCAGCAGACCTCAGGGGAATCAGCCCCAGCATTTT. This rearrangement joins TRBV6-5 to TRBJ1-5, with D possibly being TRBD1 (6 bases). Trimming shortened V by 6 bases and J by 4 bases, and 10 bases separated the two germline ends. This CDR3 comprises 13 residues. Germline CDR1 is MNHEY and CDR2 is SVGAGI.

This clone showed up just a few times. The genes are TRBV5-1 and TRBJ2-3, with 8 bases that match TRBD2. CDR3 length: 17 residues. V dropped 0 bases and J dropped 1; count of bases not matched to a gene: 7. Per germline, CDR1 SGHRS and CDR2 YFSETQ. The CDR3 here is CASSLGAGGGGTDTQYF. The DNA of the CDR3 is TGCGCCAGCAGCTTGGGGGCGGGAGGTGGCGGCACAGATACGCAGTATTTT. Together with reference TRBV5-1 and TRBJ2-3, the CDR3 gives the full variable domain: KAGVTQTPRYLIKTRGQQVTLSCSPISGHRSVSWYQQTPGQGLQFLFEYFSETQRNKGNFPGRFSGRQFSNSRSEMNVSTLELGDSALYLCASSLGAGGGGTDTQYFGPGTRLTVL.

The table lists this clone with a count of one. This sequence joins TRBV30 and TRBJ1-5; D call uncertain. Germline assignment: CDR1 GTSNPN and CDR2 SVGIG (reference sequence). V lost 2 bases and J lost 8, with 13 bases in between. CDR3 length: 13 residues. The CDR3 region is CAWSPRIGEPQHF. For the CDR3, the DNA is TGTGCCTGGAGTCCGAGGATCGGCGAGCCCCAGCATTTT.

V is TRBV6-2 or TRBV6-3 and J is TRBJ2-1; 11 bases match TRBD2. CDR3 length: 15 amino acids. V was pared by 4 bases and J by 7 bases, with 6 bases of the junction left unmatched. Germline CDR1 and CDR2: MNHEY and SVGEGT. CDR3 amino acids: CASSFTSGRRNEQFF. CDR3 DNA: TGTGCCAGCAGTTTCACTAGCGGGAGAAGAAATGAGCAGTTCTTC.

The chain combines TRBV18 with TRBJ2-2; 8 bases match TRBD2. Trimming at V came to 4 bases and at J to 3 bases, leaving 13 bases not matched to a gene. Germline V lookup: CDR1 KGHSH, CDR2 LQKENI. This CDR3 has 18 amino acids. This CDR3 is CASSLIASGSGYTGELFF. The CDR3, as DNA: TGTGCCAGCTCACTCATTGCAAGCGGGAGCGGGTACACCGGGGAGCTGTTTTTT.

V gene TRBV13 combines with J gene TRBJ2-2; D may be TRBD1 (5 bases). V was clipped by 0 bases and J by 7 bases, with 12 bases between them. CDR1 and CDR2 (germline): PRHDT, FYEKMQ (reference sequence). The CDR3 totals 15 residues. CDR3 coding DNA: TGTGCCAGCAGCTTAGGCCTAGGCAGGGACGGGGAGCTGTTTTTT. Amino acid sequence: CASSLGLGRDGELFF. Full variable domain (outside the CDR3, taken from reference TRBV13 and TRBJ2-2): AAGVIQSPRHLIKEKRETATLKCYPIPRHDTVYWYQQGPGQDPQFLISFYEKMQSDKGSIPDRFSAQQFSDYHSELNMSSLELGDSALYFCASSLGLGRDGELFFGEGSRLTVL.

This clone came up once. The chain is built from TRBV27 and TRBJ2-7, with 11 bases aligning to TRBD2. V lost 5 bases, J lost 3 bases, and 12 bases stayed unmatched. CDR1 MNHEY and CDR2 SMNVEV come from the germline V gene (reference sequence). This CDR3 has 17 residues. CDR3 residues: CASSLRIPGLADYEQYF. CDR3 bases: TGTGCCAGCAGTCTAAGGATACCGGGACTAGCGGACTACGAGCAGTACTTC.

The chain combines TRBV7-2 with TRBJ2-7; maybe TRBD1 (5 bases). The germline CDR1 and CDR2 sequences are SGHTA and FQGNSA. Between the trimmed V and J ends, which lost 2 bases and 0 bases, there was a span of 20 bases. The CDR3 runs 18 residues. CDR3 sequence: CASSLRGSPPISSYEQYF. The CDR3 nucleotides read TGTGCCAGCAGCTTAAGGGGCTCACCCCCCATTAGCTCCTACGAGCAGTACTTC.

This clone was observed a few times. The CDR3 DNA sequence: TGTGCCAGCAGCGACGGGACTGAAGCTTTCTTT. Residues: CASSDGTEAFF. The chain is built from TRBV9 and TRBJ1-1; no clear D gene. CDR1 and CDR2 from the germline V gene are SGDLS and YYNGEE. The CDR3 loop spans 11 amino acids. V lost 3 bases and J 5 bases, leaving 5 bases between the germline ends.

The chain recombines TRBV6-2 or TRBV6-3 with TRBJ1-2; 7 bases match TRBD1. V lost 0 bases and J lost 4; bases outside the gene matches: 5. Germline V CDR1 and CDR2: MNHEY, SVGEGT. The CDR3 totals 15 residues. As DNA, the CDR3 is TGTGCCAGCAGTTACTCGGCGACAGGGCTCTATGGCTACACCTTC. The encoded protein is CASSYSATGLYGYTF.

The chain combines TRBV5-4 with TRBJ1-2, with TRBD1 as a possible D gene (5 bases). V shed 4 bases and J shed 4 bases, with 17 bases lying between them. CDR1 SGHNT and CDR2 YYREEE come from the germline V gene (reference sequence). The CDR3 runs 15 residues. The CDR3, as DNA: TGTGCCAGCAGCCCCCCCACGGACAAGACCTATGGCTACACCTTC. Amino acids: CASSPPTDKTYGYTF. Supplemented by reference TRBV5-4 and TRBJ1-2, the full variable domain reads ETGVTQSPTHLIKTRGQQVTLRCSSQSGHNTVSWYQQALGQGPQFIFQYYREEENGRGNFPPRFSGLQFPNYSSELNVNALELDDSALYLCASSPPTDKTYGYTFGSGTRLTVV.

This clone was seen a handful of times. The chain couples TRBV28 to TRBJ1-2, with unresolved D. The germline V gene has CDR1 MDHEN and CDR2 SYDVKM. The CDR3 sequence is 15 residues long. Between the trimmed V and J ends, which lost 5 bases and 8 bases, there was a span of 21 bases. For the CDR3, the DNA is TGTGCCAGCAGTCCCGCCTTGACGACGCGCGGGGGCTACACCTTC. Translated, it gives CASSPALTTRGGYTF.

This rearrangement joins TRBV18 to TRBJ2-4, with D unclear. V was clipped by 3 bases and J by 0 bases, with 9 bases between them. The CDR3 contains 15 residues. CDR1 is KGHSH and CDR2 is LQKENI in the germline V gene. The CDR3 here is CASSPTKLAKNIQYF. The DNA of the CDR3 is TGTGCCAGCTCACCGACAAAGCTAGCCAAAAACATTCAGTACTTC. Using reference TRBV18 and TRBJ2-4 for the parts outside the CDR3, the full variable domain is NAGVMQNPRHLVRRRGQEARLRCSPMKGHSHVYWYRQLPEEGLKFMVYLQKENIIDESGMPKERFSAEFPKEGPSILRIQQVVRGDSAAYFCASSPTKLAKNIQYFGAGTRLSVL.

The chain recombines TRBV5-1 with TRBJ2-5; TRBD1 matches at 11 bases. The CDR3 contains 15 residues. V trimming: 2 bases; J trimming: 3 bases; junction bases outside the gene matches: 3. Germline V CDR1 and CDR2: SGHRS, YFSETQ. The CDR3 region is CASSLGQGAKETQYF. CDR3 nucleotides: TGCGCCAGCAGCTTAGGACAGGGGGCGAAAGAGACCCAGTACTTC.

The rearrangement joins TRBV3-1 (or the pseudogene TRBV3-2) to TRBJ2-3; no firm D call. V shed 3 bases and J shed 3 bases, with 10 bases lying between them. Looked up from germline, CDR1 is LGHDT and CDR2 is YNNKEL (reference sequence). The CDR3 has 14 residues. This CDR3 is CASSHPSLTDTQYF. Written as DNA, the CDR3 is TGTGCCAGCAGCCACCCCAGTCTTACAGATACGCAGTATTTT.

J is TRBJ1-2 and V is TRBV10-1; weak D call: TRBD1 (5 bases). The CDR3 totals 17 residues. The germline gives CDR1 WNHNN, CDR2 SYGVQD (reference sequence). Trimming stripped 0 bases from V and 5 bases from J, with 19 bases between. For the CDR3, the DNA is TGCGCCAGCAGTGAGTCGACTACGGAGGGGCGGGGGTATGGCTACACCTTC. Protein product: CASSESTTEGRGYGYTF.

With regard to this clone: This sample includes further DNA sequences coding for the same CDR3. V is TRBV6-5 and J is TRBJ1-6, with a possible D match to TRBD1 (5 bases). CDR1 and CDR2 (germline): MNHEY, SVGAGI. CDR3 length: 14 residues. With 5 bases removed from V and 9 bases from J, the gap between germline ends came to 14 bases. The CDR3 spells CASSPDRVRSPLHF. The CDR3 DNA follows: TGTGCCAGCAGTCCTGACAGAGTACGTTCACCCCTCCACTTT.